A selection of T cell receptor beta chains follows, all from one sample in a study of T-cell reconstitution after alpha-beta-depleted transplantation in children. Each CDR3 protein is one row after TCRdb ran MiXCR on the PCR reads. The sample gives around 490,000 distinct CDR3 sequences, roughly an eighth of which show up once; about 15% is in the top ten. The starting material was PBMCs, mostly from graft donor cells, obtained 180 days after TCRalphabeta/CD19-depleted stem cell transplant. Receptors were obtained from a female patient aged 2 to 10 who had a stem cell transplant for aplastic anemia, so the T cells may come from the graft donor. Both conserved end residues are part of each CDR3. D genes are given only for firm matches. Part of the rows lack a size; the others show once, few, many or a class for expanded clones.

j_call: TRBJ2-5
v_call: TRBV24-1
clone_size: few
d_call: .
cdr3_aa: CATSAGRATETQYF
cdr3_nt: TGTGCCACCAGTGCGGGGCGAGCTACGGAGACCCAGTACTTC

j_call: TRBJ1-1
v_call: TRBV4-2
clone_size: few
d_call: .
cdr3_aa: CASSFPRDKNTEAFF
cdr3_nt: TGTGCCAGCAGCTTCCCCCGGGACAAGAACACTGAAGCTTTCTTT

j_call: TRBJ1-2
v_call: TRBV5-1
clone_size: few
d_call: TRBD1
cdr3_aa: CASSSQGADYGYTF
cdr3_nt: TGCGCCAGCAGCTCCCAGGGGGCGGACTATGGCTACACCTTC

j_call: TRBJ2-1
v_call: TRBV27
clone_size: many
d_call: .
cdr3_aa: CASSSPGYNEQFF
cdr3_nt: TGTGCCAGCAGTTCGCCCGGGTACAATGAGCAGTTCTTC

j_call: TRBJ1-1
v_call: TRBV12-3/TRBV12-4
clone_size: few
d_call: TRBD1
cdr3_aa: CASSLSDRGNTEAFF
cdr3_nt: TGTGCCAGCAGTTTATCGGACAGGGGGAACACTGAAGCTTTCTTT

j_call: TRBJ2-5
v_call: TRBV7-9
clone_size: few
d_call: TRBD2
cdr3_aa: CASSLELAGIQETQYF
cdr3_nt: TGTGCCAGCAGCTTAGAACTAGCGGGTATACAAGAGACCCAGTACTTC

j_call: TRBJ2-5
v_call: TRBV7-9
clone_size: few
d_call: TRBD2
cdr3_aa: CASSLFGGGLTETQYF
cdr3_nt: TGTGCCAGCAGCTTATTTGGGGGGGGACTGACAGAGACCCAGTACTTC

j_call: TRBJ1-5
v_call: TRBV6-5
clone_size: many
d_call: TRBD1
cdr3_aa: CASSSRGHGNQPQHF
cdr3_nt: TGTGCCAGCAGTTCCAGGGGGCACGGCAATCAGCCCCAGCATTTT

j_call: TRBJ2-4
v_call: TRBV6-5
clone_size: few
d_call: .
cdr3_aa: CASSPQGNIQYF
cdr3_nt: TGTGCCAGCAGCCCCCAAGGAAACATTCAGTACTTC

j_call: TRBJ2-5
v_call: TRBV11-3
clone_size: few
d_call: .
cdr3_aa: CASSLGTLETQYF
cdr3_nt: TGTGCCAGCAGCTTAGGAACCTTGGAGACCCAGTACTTC

j_call: TRBJ2-2
v_call: TRBV9
clone_size: .
d_call: .
cdr3_aa: CASSVEGRRTGELFF
cdr3_nt: TGTGCCAGCAGCGTAGAAGGCAGGAGGACCGGGGAGCTGTTTTTT

j_call: TRBJ2-5
v_call: TRBV5-5
clone_size: many
d_call: .
cdr3_aa: CASSWIQETQYF
cdr3_nt: TGTGCCAGCAGCTGGATCCAAGAGACCCAGTACTTC

j_call: TRBJ2-2
v_call: TRBV30
clone_size: .
d_call: .
cdr3_aa: CAWSERQNTGELFF
cdr3_nt: TGTGCCTGGAGCGAACGACAGAACACCGGGGAGCTGTTTTTT

j_call: TRBJ2-7
v_call: TRBV4-3
clone_size: few
d_call: TRBD1
cdr3_aa: CASSPTGEAYEQYF
cdr3_nt: TGCGCCAGCAGCCCTACAGGGGAAGCCTACGAGCAGTACTTC

j_call: TRBJ1-6
v_call: TRBV12-3/TRBV12-4
clone_size: few
d_call: .
cdr3_aa: CASSLADRLNSPLHF
cdr3_nt: TGTGCCAGCAGTTTAGCGGACAGACTAAATTCACCCCTCCACTTT

j_call: TRBJ2-6
v_call: TRBV19
clone_size: .
d_call: TRBD1
cdr3_aa: CASNRVRGQSGANVLTF
cdr3_nt: TGTGCCAGTAATAGGGTCAGGGGGCAATCTGGGGCCAACGTCCTGACTTTC

j_call: TRBJ2-3
v_call: TRBV12-3/TRBV12-4
clone_size: few
d_call: TRBD2
cdr3_aa: CASSFVQRGDTQYF
cdr3_nt: TGTGCCAGCAGTTTTGTCCAGCGGGGGGATACGCAGTATTTT

j_call: TRBJ2-5
v_call: TRBV12-3/TRBV12-4
clone_size: .
d_call: .
cdr3_aa: CASSLGWGARFRETQYF
cdr3_nt: TGTGCCAGCAGTTTAGGGTGGGGGGCAAGATTCCGAGAGACCCAGTACTTC

j_call: TRBJ1-1
v_call: TRBV19
clone_size: few
d_call: .
cdr3_aa: CASSKLSVRGDTEAFF
cdr3_nt: TGTGCCAGTAGTAAACTATCAGTTCGGGGCGACACTGAAGCTTTCTTT

j_call: TRBJ2-4
v_call: TRBV27
clone_size: few
d_call: TRBD1
cdr3_aa: CASSPTRDSKNIQYF
cdr3_nt: TGTGCCAGCAGTCCGACTCGGGACAGTAAAAACATTCAGTACTTC

j_call: TRBJ2-7
v_call: TRBV7-9
clone_size: few
d_call: .
cdr3_aa: CASSTTLSSHEQYF
cdr3_nt: TGTGCCAGCAGCACCACTTTGAGCTCTCACGAGCAGTACTTC

j_call: TRBJ2-3
v_call: TRBV6-1
clone_size: .
d_call: TRBD2
cdr3_aa: CASSEGLATDTQYF
cdr3_nt: TGTGCCAGCAGTGAGGGACTAGCAACAGATACGCAGTATTTT

j_call: TRBJ2-7
v_call: TRBV15
clone_size: .
d_call: .
cdr3_aa: CATSRVGGEQYF
cdr3_nt: TGTGCCACCAGCAGAGTCGGGGGCGAGCAGTACTTC

j_call: TRBJ1-5
v_call: TRBV15
clone_size: .
d_call: .
cdr3_aa: CATSTPGGLRNQPQHF
cdr3_nt: TGTGCCACCAGCACCCCGGGGGGATTGAGGAATCAGCCCCAGCATTTT

j_call: TRBJ1-5
v_call: TRBV19
clone_size: few
d_call: TRBD1
cdr3_aa: CASLRQGQGNQPQHF
cdr3_nt: TGTGCCAGTCTTCGACAGGGACAGGGTAATCAGCCCCAGCATTTT